This TCR beta chain was captured by sequencing in a study of blood T cell repertoires in COVID-19. CDR1 is MNHEY and CDR2 is SVGAGI in the germline V gene. Trimming pared 0 bases from V and 5 bases from J, leaving 7 bases between. This CDR3 has 13 amino acids. On this clone itself: The sample holds other DNA sequences that translate to the same CDR3.

Participants came from some 23 US areas, aged roughly 18 to 89 years. Method: immunoSEQ multiplex PCR; TCRdb's copy keeps in-frame clones and lacks some. The sample has more than 300,000 clones; more than 75% are singletons. The J gene is TRBJ1-1, the V gene TRBV6-5, with TRBD1 as a possible D gene (5 bases). Sample: PBMCs or T cells enriched from blood (not recorded which). This clonotype originated in a man in his forties in a cohort exposed to, infected with or recovered from COVID-19 (not recorded which). CDR3 nucleotides: TGTGCCAGCAGTTACTCGGGGGGGACTGAAGCTTTCTTT. It specifies CASSYSGGTEAFF.